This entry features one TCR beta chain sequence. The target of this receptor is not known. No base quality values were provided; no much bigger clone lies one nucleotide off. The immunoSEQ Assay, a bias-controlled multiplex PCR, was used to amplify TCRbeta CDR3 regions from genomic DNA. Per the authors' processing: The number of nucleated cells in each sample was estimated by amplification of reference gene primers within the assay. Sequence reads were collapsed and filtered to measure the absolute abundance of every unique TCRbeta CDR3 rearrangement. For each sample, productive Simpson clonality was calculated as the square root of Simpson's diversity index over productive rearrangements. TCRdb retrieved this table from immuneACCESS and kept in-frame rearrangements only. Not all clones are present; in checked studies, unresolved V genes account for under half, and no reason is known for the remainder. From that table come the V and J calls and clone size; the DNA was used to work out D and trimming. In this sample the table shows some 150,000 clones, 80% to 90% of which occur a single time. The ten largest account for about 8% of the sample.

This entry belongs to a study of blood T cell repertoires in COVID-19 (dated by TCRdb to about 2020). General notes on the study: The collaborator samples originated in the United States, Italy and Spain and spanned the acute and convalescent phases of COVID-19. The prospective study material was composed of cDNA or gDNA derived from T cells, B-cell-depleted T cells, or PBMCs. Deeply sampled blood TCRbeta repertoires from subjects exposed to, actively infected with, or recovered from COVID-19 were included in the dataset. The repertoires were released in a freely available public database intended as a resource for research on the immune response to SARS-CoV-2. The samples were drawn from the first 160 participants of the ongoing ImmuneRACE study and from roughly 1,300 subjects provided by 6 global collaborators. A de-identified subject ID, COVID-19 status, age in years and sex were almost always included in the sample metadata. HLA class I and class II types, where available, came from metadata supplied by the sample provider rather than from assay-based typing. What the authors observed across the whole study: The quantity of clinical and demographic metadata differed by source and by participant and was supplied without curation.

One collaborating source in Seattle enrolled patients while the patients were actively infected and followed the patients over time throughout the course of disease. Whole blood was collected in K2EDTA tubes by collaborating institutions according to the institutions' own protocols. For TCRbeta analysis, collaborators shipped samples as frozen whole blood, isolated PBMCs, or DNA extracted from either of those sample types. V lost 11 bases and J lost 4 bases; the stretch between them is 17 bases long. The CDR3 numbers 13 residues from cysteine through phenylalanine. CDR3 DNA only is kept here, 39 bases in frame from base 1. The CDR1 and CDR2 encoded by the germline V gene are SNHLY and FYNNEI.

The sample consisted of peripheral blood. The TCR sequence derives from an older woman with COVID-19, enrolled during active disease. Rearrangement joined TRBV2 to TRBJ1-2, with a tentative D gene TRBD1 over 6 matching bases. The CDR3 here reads CALGSRGAYGYTF. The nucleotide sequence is TGTGCCCTGGGAAGCAGGGGAGCCTATGGCTACACCTTC.